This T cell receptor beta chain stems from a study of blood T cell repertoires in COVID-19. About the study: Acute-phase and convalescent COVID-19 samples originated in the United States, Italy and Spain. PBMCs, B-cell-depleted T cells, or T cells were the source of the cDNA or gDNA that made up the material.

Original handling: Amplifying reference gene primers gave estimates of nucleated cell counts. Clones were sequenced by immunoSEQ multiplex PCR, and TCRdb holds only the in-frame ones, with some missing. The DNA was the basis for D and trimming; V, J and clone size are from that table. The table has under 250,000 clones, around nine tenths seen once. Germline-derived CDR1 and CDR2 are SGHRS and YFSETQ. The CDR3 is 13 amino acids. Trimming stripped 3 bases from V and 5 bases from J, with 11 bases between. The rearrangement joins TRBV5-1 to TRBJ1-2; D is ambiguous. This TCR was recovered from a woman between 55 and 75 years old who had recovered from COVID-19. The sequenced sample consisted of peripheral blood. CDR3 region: CASSSLEGYGYTF. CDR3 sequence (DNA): TGCGCCAGCAGCTCCCTAGAGGGTTATGGCTACACCTTC.